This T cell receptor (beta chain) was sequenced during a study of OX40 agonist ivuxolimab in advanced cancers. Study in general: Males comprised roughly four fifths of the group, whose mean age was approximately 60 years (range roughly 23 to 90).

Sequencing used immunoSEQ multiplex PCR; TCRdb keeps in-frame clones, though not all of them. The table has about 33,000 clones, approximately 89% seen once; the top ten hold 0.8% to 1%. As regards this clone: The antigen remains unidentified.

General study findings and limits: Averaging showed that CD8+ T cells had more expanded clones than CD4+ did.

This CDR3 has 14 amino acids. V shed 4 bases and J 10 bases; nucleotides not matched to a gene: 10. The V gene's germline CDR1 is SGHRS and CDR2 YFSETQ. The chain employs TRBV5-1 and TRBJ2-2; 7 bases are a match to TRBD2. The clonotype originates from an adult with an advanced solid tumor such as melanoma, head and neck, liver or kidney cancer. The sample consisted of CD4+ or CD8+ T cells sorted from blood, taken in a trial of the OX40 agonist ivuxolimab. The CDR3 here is CASSPGLNLEELFF. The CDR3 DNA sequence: TGCGCCAGCAGCCCGGGACTAAATCTTGAGGAGCTGTTTTTT.